A single sample is the source of the 31 T cell receptor beta chains below, sequenced in a study of T cell responses to AZD1222 COVID-19 vaccine. TCRdb keeps only in-frame clones here, not all; method: immunoSEQ multiplex PCR. Of approximately 140,000 clones listed, roughly 89% are singletons. The specimen comprised peripheral blood, sampled on day 0 of AZD1222 vaccination. The receptors originated from an adult in good health.

The chain is built from TRBV6-5 and TRBJ1-1, with D possibly matching TRBD1 (5 bases). Germline CDR1 reads MNHEY; CDR2 reads SVGAGI. The CDR3 contains 15 residues. V was pared by 6 bases and J by 1 base, with 15 bases between. This chain's CDR3 is CASRREGRTNTEAFF. In DNA, the CDR3 is TGTGCCAGCAGGAGGGAGGGGAGAACGAACACTGAAGCTTTCTTT.

This chain connects TRBV30 to TRBJ1-2, with TRBD1 matching over 8 bases. V was clipped by 3 bases and J by 8 bases; unmatched bases: 5. The CDR3 has 12 residues. From germline, CDR1 is GTSNPN and CDR2 SVGIG (reference sequence). The CDR3 nucleotides read TGTGCCTGGAGGGCAGGGACAGGAGGCTACACCTTC. Residues: CAWRAGTGGYTF.

The gene calls are TRBV6-6 and TRBJ1-1; D is uncertain. The CDR3 runs 15 residues. Germline-derived CDR1 and CDR2 are MNHNY and SVGAGI (reference sequence). The ends were cut back, 3 bases at V and 4 bases at J, with 15 bases in the middle. CDR3 sequence: CASSYLSSTVTEAFF. The CDR3 DNA is TGTGCCAGCAGTTATTTGAGCAGTACCGTCACTGAAGCTTTCTTT.

The gene calls are TRBV2 and TRBJ1-5; 9 bases are shared with TRBD1. CDR1 is SNHLY and CDR2 is FYNNEI in the germline V gene. V was clipped by 5 bases and J by 4 bases; unmatched bases: 9. The CDR3 loop spans 16 amino acids. CDR3 sequence: CASSLPPGTGNQPQHF. DNA of the CDR3: TGTGCCAGCAGTCTCCCCCCCGGGACAGGGAATCAGCCCCAGCATTTT.

This clone was seen a single time. One end of the junction does not line up with germline, which may come from a read error. The chain is built from TRBV28 and TRBJ1-2; no clear D. This CDR3 has 13 residues. Germline V lookup: CDR1 MDHEN, CDR2 SYDVKM. The CDR3 sequence: CANRDRANYGYTF. CDR3 bases: TGCGCAAACAGAGATCGGGCTAACTATGGCTACACCTTC.

This clone appeared a few times. This rearrangement joins TRBV6-6 to TRBJ2-7; D is tentatively TRBD1 or TRBD2 (6 bases each). CDR1 is MNHNY and CDR2 is SVGAGI in the germline V gene (reference sequence). V was trimmed by 6 bases and J by 6 bases, leaving 18 bases between them. The CDR3 has 14 amino acids. In DNA form, the CDR3 reads TGTGCCAGCAGCCGGACGGGGGCGCGTCCCGAGCAGTACTTC. It yields the protein CASSRTGARPEQYF.

The genes are TRBV7-2 and TRBJ1-2; D uncertain. This CDR3 has 11 amino acids. With 3 bases removed from V and 7 bases from J, the gap between germline ends came to 6 bases. Per the germline V gene, CDR1 is SGHTA and CDR2 is FQGNSA. CDR3 amino acids: CASSFLGGYTF. Here the CDR3 DNA reads TGTGCCAGCAGCTTCCTAGGTGGCTACACCTTC.

This chain joins TRBV5-4 and TRBJ1-6, with D possibly matching TRBD1 (5 bases). The CDR3 contains 17 residues. Germline CDR1 is SGHNT and CDR2 is YYREEE (reference sequence). Between the trimmed V and J ends, which lost 3 bases and 9 bases, there was a span of 22 bases. Here the CDR3 reads CASSSLRGSSNLSPLHF. CDR3 DNA: TGTGCCAGCAGCTCCCTGAGGGGTTCTTCAAATCTTTCACCCCTCCACTTT.

V and J are TRBV7-9 and TRBJ2-1, with TRBD1 as a possible D gene (5 bases). The CDR3 runs to 14 residues. The germline V and J ends were trimmed by 2 bases and 9 bases, with 14 bases remaining between them. Germline V gene sequence: CDR1 SEHNR, CDR2 FQNEAQ (reference sequence). The CDR3 sequence is CASSLLVSTGEQFF. As DNA, the CDR3 is TGTGCCAGCAGCTTATTAGTTAGCACAGGTGAGCAGTTCTTC.

This chain uses TRBV5-1 with TRBJ1-1, with TRBD1 as a possible D gene (6 bases). The germline V and J ends were trimmed by 4 bases and 5 bases, with 9 bases remaining between them. Germline V gene lookup returns CDR1 SGHRS and CDR2 YFSETQ. The CDR3 covers 12 residues. As DNA, the CDR3 is TGCGCCAGCAGCCTACAGGGTACTGAAGCTTTCTTT. Encoded protein: CASSLQGTEAFF.

This clone was observed a single time. This rearrangement joins TRBV3-1 (or the pseudogene TRBV3-2) to TRBJ2-1; TRBD1 agrees at 7 bases. The CDR3 totals 17 residues. Trimming at V came to 0 bases and at J to 5 bases, leaving 10 bases not matched to a gene. CDR1 and CDR2 (germline): LGHDT, YNNKEL (reference sequence). The chain's CDR3 is CASSQDFARGNHNEQFF. For the CDR3, the DNA is TGTGCCAGCAGCCAAGATTTCGCCAGGGGGAATCACAATGAGCAGTTCTTC.

V is TRBV9 and J is TRBJ1-1; no clear D gene. The CDR3 contains 14 residues. The V end lost 1 base, the J end lost 6 bases, and 13 bases lay between the germline ends. Germline V gives CDR1 SGDLS, CDR2 YYNGEE. CDR3 in amino acids: CASSVIGTSAEAFF. The DNA for the CDR3 is TGTGCCAGCAGCGTAATAGGTACCAGCGCTGAAGCTTTCTTT.

The CDR3 coding sequence is TGTGCCAGCAGTTACGGGAGGGGGAGAGAAGCTTTCTTT. It encodes CASSYGRGREAFF. The chain couples TRBV6-2 or TRBV6-3 to TRBJ1-1; a possible D gene is TRBD1 (6 bases). The germline gives CDR1 MNHEY, CDR2 SVGEGT. The V end was cut by 2 bases, the J end by 8 bases, with 12 bases between. The CDR3 is made up of 13 amino acids.

The chain uses TRBV20-1 and TRBJ1-3; tentatively, D is TRBD1 (5 bases). Trimming cost V 3 bases and J 0 bases, with 12 bases left between them. This CDR3 contains 15 residues. CDR1 and CDR2 (germline): DFQATT, SNEGSKA (reference sequence). The CDR3 nucleotides read TGCAGTGCTAGTGAGCGGGGCTACTCTGGAAACACCATATATTTT. Amino acid sequence: CSASERGYSGNTIYF.

The chain combines TRBV3-1 (or the pseudogene TRBV3-2) with TRBJ2-2; TRBD1 matches at 7 bases. Germline loops: CDR1 LGHDT, CDR2 YNNKEL (reference sequence). The CDR3 loop spans 14 amino acids. V was pared by 4 bases and J by 1 base, with 0 bases of the junction left unmatched. CDR3 in DNA: TGTGCCAGCAGCCGGGACAGGAACACCGGGGAGCTGTTTTTT. Translating it yields CASSRDRNTGELFF.

This rearrangement joins TRBV30 to TRBJ1-1; D gene unclear. This CDR3 is built from 14 residues. V lost 0 bases and J 3 bases, leaving 11 bases between the germline ends. Germline lookup yields CDR1 GTSNPN and CDR2 SVGIG (reference sequence). CDR3 bases: TGTGCCTGGAGTGTAAGGCCTGCCGACACTGAAGCTTTCTTT. Amino acid sequence: CAWSVRPADTEAFF. The variable domain in full, with the rest retrieved from reference TRBV30 and TRBJ1-1, is SQTIHQWPATLVQPVGSPLSLECTVEGTSNPNLYWYRQAAGRGLQLLFYSVGIGQISSEVPQNLSASRPQDRQFILSSKKLLLSDSGFYLCAWSVRPADTEAFFGQGTRLTVV.

The table lists this clone with many counts. V and J are TRBV28 and TRBJ2-7, with a possible D match to TRBD2 (6 bases). The CDR3 is 15 amino acids. V was clipped by 3 bases and J by 5 bases, with 17 bases between them. CDR1 is MDHEN and CDR2 is SYDVKM in the germline V gene. CDR3 DNA: TGTGCCAGCAGTTTGGAACCCCTGGGAGGCGACGAGCAGTACTTC. Translated, it gives CASSLEPLGGDEQYF.

The chain employs TRBV6-2 or TRBV6-3 and TRBJ2-1; 13 bases line up with TRBD2. Germline V CDR1 and CDR2: MNHEY, SVGEGT. The V and J ends lost 5 bases and 7 bases, in that order; junction bases with no gene match: 8. This CDR3 is 16 amino acids long. The CDR3 coding sequence is TGTGCCAGCAGTCGGTACCCGGGACTAGCGGGAAATGAGCAGTTCTTC. Its protein is CASSRYPGLAGNEQFF.

The chain combines TRBV4-3 with TRBJ2-1, with 7 bases matching TRBD2. The CDR3 contains 16 residues. V was pared by 0 bases and J by 6 bases, with 8 bases of the junction left unmatched. Germline V gives CDR1 LGHNA, CDR2 YSLEER. CDR3 nucleotides: TGCGCCAGCAGCCAAGATTTGGCTAGCGGTCTCAATGAGCAGTTCTTC. This gives the protein CASSQDLASGLNEQFF.

This clone was recorded only once. This sequence joins TRBV11-2 and TRBJ2-7; D is uncertain. Between the trimmed V and J ends, which lost 0 bases and 3 bases, there was a span of 6 bases. In germline, CDR1 is SGHAT, CDR2 FQNNGV. There are 13 residues in the CDR3. DNA for the CDR3: TGTGCCAGCAGCTTAGATCTGCACTACGAGCAGTACTTC. It specifies CASSLDLHYEQYF.

This chain joins TRBV6-2 or TRBV6-3 and TRBJ2-7; 8 nucleotides match TRBD2. Germline loops: CDR1 MNHEY, CDR2 SVGEGT. The trim removed 6 bases at V and 8 bases at J, leaving 6 bases unmatched. The CDR3 totals 12 residues. For the CDR3, the DNA is TGTGCCAGCAGCCAGACTAGCGTGAAGCAGTACTTC. The encoded protein is CASSQTSVKQYF.

The chain combines TRBV10-3 with TRBJ2-5; 14 bases fit TRBD2. The CDR3 sequence is 16 residues long. CDR1 is ENHRY, CDR2 SYGVKD, per germline. Germline trimming cut 5 bases from V and 5 bases from J; bases unmatched to any gene: 7. CDR3 in amino acids: CAISQTSGRAGETQYF. As DNA, the CDR3 is TGTGCCATCAGTCAGACTAGCGGGAGGGCCGGGGAGACCCAGTACTTC.

This clone was seen only a few times. The chain recombines TRBV29-1 with TRBJ2-7, with TRBD2 matching over 7 bases. Germline V gene data show CDR1 as SQVTM and CDR2 as ANQGSEA. The CDR3 contains 13 residues. Trimming at V came to 5 bases and at J to 5 bases, leaving 9 bases not matched to a gene. CDR3 region: CSVRFPAGNEQYF. The CDR3 region has the DNA TGCAGCGTTAGGTTCCCAGCGGGAAACGAGCAGTACTTC.

This clone was recorded once. V is TRBV28 and J is TRBJ1-5; possible D gene TRBD1, 6 bases. Germline V gene data show CDR1 as MDHEN and CDR2 as SYDVKM. Deletions cut 2 bases from V and 0 bases from J, with 14 bases between. This CDR3 spans 17 amino acids. The CDR3 sequence: CASSLRGPGDSNQPQHF. CDR3 DNA sequence: TGTGCCAGCAGTTTACGGGGGCCCGGGGATAGCAATCAGCCCCAGCATTTT.

This chain connects TRBV5-5 to TRBJ1-4; TRBD1 is a possible D gene (5 bases). The length of the CDR3 is 16 residues. The V end was cut by 4 bases, the J end by 0 bases, with 13 bases between. CDR1 SGHKS and CDR2 YYEKEE come from the germline V gene (reference sequence). The CDR3 is CASSPTGGSTNEKLFF. The CDR3 bases are TGTGCCAGCAGCCCGACCGGGGGATCAACTAATGAAAAACTGTTTTTT.

The chain has TRBV28 and TRBJ1-1; D remains ambiguous. CDR1 is MDHEN and CDR2 is SYDVKM in the germline V gene. Trimming took off 3 bases at V and 4 bases at J, with 6 bases between the two ends. The CDR3 loop spans 12 amino acids. The CDR3 loop is CASSLYGTEAFF. The CDR3 DNA reads as TGTGCCAGCAGTTTGTATGGCACTGAAGCTTTCTTT.

The chain has TRBV18 and TRBJ1-5; TRBD1 agrees at 7 bases. Germline-derived CDR1 and CDR2 are KGHSH and LQKENI. With 5 bases clipped from V and 2 bases from J, the junction kept 6 bases outside the gene matches. The CDR3 contains 15 residues. CDR3 in DNA: TGTGCCAGCTCAAACCTAGGACAGGGCAATCAGCCCCAGCATTTT. This encodes CASSNLGQGNQPQHF.

The chain combines TRBV7-2 with TRBJ1-6; D call uncertain. With 3 bases removed from V and 3 bases from J, the gap between germline ends came to 0 bases. This CDR3 contains 12 residues. Germline V gene data show CDR1 as SGHTA and CDR2 as FQGNSA. The CDR3 DNA is TGTGCCAGCAGCTTCTATAATTCACCCCTCCACTTT. Translated, it gives CASSFYNSPLHF.

The chain joins TRBV27 to TRBJ1-5; D not resolved. This CDR3 contains 13 residues. Deletions cut 2 bases from V and 7 bases from J, with 9 bases between. Germline V gives CDR1 MNHEY, CDR2 SMNVEV (reference sequence). CDR3 bases: TGTGCCAGCAGTTTAGGCCCCGTCCAGCCCCAGCATTTT. Translating gives CASSLGPVQPQHF.

The chain links TRBV7-3 to TRBJ2-1; D not resolved. Germline-derived CDR1 and CDR2 are SGHTA and FQGTGA. V lost 5 bases, J lost 5 bases, and 16 bases lay in between. This CDR3 is built from 15 residues. The CDR3 DNA reads TGTGCCAGCAGCCCGATGCTAGGCCCTAACAATGAGCAGTTCTTC. This gives the protein CASSPMLGPNNEQFF. The complete variable domain, with remaining parts taken from reference TRBV7-3 and TRBJ2-1, reads GAGVSQTPSNKVTEKGKYVELRCDPISGHTALYWYRQSLGQGPEFLIYFQGTGAADDSGLPNDRFFAVRPEGSVSTLKIQRTERGDSAVYLCASSPMLGPNNEQFFGPGTRLTVL.

J is TRBJ2-7 and V is TRBV27; 12 bases are a match to TRBD2. The CDR3 spans 16 residues. V trimming: 2 bases; J trimming: 3 bases; junction bases outside the gene matches: 5. Germline V gene data show CDR1 as MNHEY and CDR2 as SMNVEV (reference sequence). The CDR3 loop reads CASSLRGGLAGYEQYF. CDR3 sequence (DNA): TGTGCCAGCAGTTTAAGGGGGGGACTAGCGGGCTACGAGCAGTACTTC.